This TCR beta chain comes out of a study of blood T cell repertoires in COVID-19. Study overall: Italy, Spain and the United States were the sources of the convalescent and acute COVID-19 samples. Sample material is recorded as cDNA or gDNA derived from T cells, B-cell-depleted T cells, or PBMCs.

As originally analysed: Reference gene primer amplification yielded estimated nucleated cell counts. The method was immunoSEQ multiplex PCR; TCRdb's version includes in-frame clones alone and lacks a portion of them. The V and J calls and the clone size are those of that table, but D and trimming were determined from the DNA. The sample contains roughly 40,000 clones, roughly three quarters of which appear only once. Germline CDR1 reads SGHTA; CDR2 reads FQGNSA. Between the trimmed V and J ends, which lost 6 bases and 0 bases, there was a span of 11 bases. This CDR3 comprises 15 residues. This receptor was taken from a woman aged 80 or over with acute or convalescent COVID-19. The sequenced sample consisted of peripheral blood. J is TRBJ2-2 and V is TRBV7-2, with D possibly matching TRBD2 (6 bases). The CDR3 sequence is CASRRDLTNTGELFF. CDR3 coding DNA: TGTGCCAGCAGAAGGGACTTAACGAACACCGGGGAGCTGTTTTTT.